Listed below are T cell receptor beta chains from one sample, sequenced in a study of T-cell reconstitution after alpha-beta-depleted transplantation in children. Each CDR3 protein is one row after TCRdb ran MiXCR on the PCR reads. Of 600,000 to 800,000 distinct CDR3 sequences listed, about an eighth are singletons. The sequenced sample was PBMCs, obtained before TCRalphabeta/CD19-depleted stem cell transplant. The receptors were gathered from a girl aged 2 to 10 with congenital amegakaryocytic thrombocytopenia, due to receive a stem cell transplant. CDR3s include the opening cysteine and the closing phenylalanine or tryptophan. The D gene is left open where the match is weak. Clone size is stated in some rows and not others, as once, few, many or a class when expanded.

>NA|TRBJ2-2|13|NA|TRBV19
TGTGCCAGTAGTCGTATTGACACCGGGGAGCTGTTTTTT
CASSRIDTGELFF
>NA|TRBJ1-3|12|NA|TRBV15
TGTGCCACCAGCGAGTTGTTTAACACCATATATTTT
CATSELFNTIYF
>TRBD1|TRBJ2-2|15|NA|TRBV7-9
TGTGCCAGCGACCTGGACAGGCCGAACACCGGGGAGCTGTTTTTT
CASDLDRPNTGELFF
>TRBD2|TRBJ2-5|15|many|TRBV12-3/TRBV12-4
TGTGCCAGCAGTTTGGGCAACGGGAGGGAAGAGACCCAGTACTTC
CASSLGNGREETQYF
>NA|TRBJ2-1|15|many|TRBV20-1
TGCAGTGCTAGTACCCTGCACACACCTTACAATGAGCAGTTCTTC
CSASTLHTPYNEQFF
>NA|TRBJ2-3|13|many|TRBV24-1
TGTGCCACCAGTGAAGGAAGGGTCGATACGCAGTATTTT
CATSEGRVDTQYF
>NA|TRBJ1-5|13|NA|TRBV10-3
TGTGCCATCAGTGTTACTCGAGATCAGCCCCAGCATTTT
CAISVTRDQPQHF
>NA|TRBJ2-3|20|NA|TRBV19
TGTGCCAGTTCCCCCCCGGGGACTCGGTTAGGGATATCTAGCACAGATACGCAGTATTTT
CASSPPGTRLGISSTDTQYF
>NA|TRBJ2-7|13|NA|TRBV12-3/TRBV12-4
TGTGCCAGCAGTTTTCGGGGGGCCAACGAGCAGTACTTC
CASSFRGANEQYF
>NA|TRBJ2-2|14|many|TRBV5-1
TGCGCCTCATCCCCCAGGGAGAACACCGGGGAGCTGTTTTTT
CASSPRENTGELFF
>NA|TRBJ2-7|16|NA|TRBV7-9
TGTGCCAGCAGCTTAGCGATACTAGGGACCCACTACGAGCAGTACTTC
CASSLAILGTHYEQYF
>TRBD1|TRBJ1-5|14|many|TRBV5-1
TGCGCCAGCAGCGACGGGACAGGGAATCAGCCCCAGCATTTT
CASSDGTGNQPQHF
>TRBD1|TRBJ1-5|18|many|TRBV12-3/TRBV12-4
TGTGCCAGCAGTTTCAAGGGACAGGGGTTAAGGAGCAATCAGCCCCAGCATTTT
CASSFKGQGLRSNQPQHF
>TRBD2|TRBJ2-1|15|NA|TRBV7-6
TGTGCCAGCAGCGTAAGACTAGCCGGGTACAATGAGCAGTTCTTC
CASSVRLAGYNEQFF
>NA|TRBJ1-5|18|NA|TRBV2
TGTGCCAGCACCGAAGATGGACGGAAAATCTATAGCAATCAGCCCCAGCATTTT
CASTEDGRKIYSNQPQHF
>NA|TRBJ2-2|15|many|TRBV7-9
TGTGCCAGCAGCTCTAAGAACAGGAACACCGGGGAGCTGTTTTTT
CASSSKNRNTGELFF
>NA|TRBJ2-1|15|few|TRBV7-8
TGTGCCAGCAGCTTAGGTAGGCTAGGTTCCAATGAGCAGTTCTTC
CASSLGRLGSNEQFF
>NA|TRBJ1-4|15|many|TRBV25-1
TGTGCCAGCAGTGAACAGGGTCTTATTAATGAAAAACTGTTTTTT
CASSEQGLINEKLFF
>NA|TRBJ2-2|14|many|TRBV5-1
TGCGCCAGCAGCACCACCCGGGGGACCGGGGAGCTGTTTTTT
CASSTTRGTGELFF
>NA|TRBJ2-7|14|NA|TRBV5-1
TGCGCCAGCAGCTTGGGACAGGACGTTGGCGAGCAGTACTTC
CASSLGQDVGEQYF
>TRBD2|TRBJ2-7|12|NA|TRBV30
TGTGCCTGGAGTGTGGGGGGGACCGAGCAGTACTTC
CAWSVGGTEQYF
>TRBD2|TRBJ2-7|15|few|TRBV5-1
TGCGCCAGCAGCTTGGAGCCTAGCGGGGGCTACGAGCAGTACTTC
CASSLEPSGGYEQYF
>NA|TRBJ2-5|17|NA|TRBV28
TGTGCCAGCAGTCCCCCGACCCGGACCGACGCTCAAGAGACCCAGTACTTC
CASSPPTRTDAQETQYF
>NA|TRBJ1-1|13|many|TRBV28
TGTGCCAGCAGTCCATGGGAGAACACTGAAGCTTTCTTT
CASSPWENTEAFF
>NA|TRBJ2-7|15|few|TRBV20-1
TGCAGTGCTAAGGGTCTACCGACCCGGACCTACGAGCAGTACTTC
CSAKGLPTRTYEQYF
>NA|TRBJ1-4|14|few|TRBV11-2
TGTGCCAGCAGCTTTGGAAGTTATAATGAAAAACTGTTTTTT
CASSFGSYNEKLFF
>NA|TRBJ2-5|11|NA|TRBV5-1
TGCGCCTGCAGCTTCGAGGAGACCCAGTACTTC
CACSFEETQYF
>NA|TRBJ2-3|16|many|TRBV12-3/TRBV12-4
TGTGCCAGCAGTTCAACAGGGCCCCGAAGCACAGATACGCAGTATTTT
CASSSTGPRSTDTQYF